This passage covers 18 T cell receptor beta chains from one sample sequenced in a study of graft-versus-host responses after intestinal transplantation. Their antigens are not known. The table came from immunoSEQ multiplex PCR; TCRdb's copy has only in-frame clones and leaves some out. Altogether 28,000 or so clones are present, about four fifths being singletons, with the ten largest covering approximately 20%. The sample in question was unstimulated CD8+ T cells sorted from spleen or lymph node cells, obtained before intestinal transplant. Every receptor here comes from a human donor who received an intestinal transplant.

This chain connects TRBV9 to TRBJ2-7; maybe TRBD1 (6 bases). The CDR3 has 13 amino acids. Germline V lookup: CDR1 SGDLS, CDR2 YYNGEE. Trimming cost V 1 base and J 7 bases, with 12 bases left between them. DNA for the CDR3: TGTGCCAGCAGCGTATTAGGACAGACTGAGCAGTACTTC. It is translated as CASSVLGQTEQYF.

The CDR3 protein is CASTRQGPIYEQYF. For the CDR3, the DNA is TGTGCTAGTACGAGACAGGGGCCGATCTACGAGCAGTACTTC. The chain uses TRBV12-5 and TRBJ2-7, with TRBD1 matching over 8 bases. This CDR3 contains 14 residues. Per germline, CDR1 LGHNT and CDR2 FRNRAP. The ends lost 8 bases at V and 3 bases at J; junction bases unmatched: 9. Full variable domain (remainder filled in from reference TRBV12-5 and TRBJ2-7): DARVTQTPRHKVTEMGQEVTMRCQPILGHNTVFWYRQTMMQGLELLAYFRNRAPLDDSGMPKDRFSAEMPDATLATLKIQPSEPRDSAVYFCASTRQGPIYEQYFGPGTRLTVT.

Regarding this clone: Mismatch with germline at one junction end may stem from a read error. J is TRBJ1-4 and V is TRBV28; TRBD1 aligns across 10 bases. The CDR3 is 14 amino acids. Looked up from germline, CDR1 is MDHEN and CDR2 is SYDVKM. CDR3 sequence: CASSLGTGATPGIF. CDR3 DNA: TGTGCCAGCAGTTTAGGGACAGGGGCCACCCCGGGGATTTTT. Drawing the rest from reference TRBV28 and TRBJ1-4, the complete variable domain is DVKVTQSSRYLVKRTGEKVFLECVQDMDHENMFWYRQDPGLGLRLIYFSYDVKMKEKGDIPEGYSVSREKKERFSLILESASTNQTSMYLCASSLGTGATPGIFGSGTQLSVL.

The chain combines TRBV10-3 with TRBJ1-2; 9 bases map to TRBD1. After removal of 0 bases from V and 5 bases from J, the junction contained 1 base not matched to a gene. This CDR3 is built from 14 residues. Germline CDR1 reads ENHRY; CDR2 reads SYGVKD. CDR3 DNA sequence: TGTGCCATCAGTGAGTCTGGGACAGGGTATGGCTACACCTTC. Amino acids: CAISESGTGYGYTF.

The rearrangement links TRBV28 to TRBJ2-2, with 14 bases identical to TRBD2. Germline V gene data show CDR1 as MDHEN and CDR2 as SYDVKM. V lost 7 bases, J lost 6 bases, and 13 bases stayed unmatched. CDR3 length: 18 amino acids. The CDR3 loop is CASKRPRGLAGDPGELFF. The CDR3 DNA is TGTGCCAGCAAAAGACCGCGGGGACTAGCGGGAGATCCCGGGGAGCTGTTTTTT.

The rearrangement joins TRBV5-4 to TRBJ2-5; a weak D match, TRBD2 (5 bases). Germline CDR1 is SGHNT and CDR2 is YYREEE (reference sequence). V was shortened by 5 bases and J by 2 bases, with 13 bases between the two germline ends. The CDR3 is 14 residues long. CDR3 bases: TGTGCCAGCAGTCACGGACTGGAGCAAGAGACCCAGTACTTC. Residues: CASSHGLEQETQYF.

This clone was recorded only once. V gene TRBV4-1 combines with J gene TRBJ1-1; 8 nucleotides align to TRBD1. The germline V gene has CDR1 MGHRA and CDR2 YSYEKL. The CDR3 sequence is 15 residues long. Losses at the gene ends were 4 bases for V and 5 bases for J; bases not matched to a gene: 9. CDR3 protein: CASSPRTGIDTEAFF. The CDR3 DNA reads TGCGCCAGCAGCCCCAGGACAGGGATTGATACTGAAGCTTTCTTT.

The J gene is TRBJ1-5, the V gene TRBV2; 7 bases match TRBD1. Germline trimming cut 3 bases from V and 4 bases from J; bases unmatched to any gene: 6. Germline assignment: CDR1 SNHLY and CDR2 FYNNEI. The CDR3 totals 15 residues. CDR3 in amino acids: CASSETSGGNQPQHF. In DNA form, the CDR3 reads TGTGCCAGCAGTGAGACGTCAGGGGGAAATCAGCCCCAGCATTTT.

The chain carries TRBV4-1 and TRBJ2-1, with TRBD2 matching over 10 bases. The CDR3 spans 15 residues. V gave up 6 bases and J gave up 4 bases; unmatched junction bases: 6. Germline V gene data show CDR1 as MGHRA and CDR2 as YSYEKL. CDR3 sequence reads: CASSPTSGVYNEQFF. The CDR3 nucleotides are TGCGCCAGCAGTCCAACTAGCGGGGTTTACAATGAGCAGTTCTTC.

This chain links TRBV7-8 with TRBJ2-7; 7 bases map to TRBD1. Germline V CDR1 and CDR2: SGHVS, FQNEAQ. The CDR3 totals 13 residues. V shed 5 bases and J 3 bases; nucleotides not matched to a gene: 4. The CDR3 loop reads CASSHRDSYEQYF. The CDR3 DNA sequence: TGTGCCAGCAGCCACCGGGACAGCTACGAGCAGTACTTC.

CDR3: CASSFVFTDTQYF. In DNA, the CDR3 is TGTGCCAGCAGCTTTGTCTTCACAGATACGCAGTATTTT. The chain uses TRBV7-8 and TRBJ2-3, with D unclear. Trimming removed 3 bases from V and 2 bases from J, with 6 bases in between. Germline V gene data show CDR1 as SGHVS and CDR2 as FQNEAQ. The CDR3 is 13 residues long.

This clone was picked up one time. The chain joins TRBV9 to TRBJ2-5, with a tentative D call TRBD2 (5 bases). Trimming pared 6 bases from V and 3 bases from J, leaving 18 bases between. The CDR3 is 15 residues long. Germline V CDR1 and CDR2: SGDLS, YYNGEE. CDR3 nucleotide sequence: TGTGCCAGCACCCCTGTCGCGGGCTTTAAAGAGACCCAGTACTTC. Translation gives CASTPVAGFKETQYF.

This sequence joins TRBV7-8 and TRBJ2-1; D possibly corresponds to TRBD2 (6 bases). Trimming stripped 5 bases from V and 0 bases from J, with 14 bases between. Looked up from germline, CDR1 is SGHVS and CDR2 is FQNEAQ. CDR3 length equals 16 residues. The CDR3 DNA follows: TGTGCCAGCAGCCCGGGGGTCCTCAGCTCCTACAATGAGCAGTTCTTC. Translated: CASSPGVLSSYNEQFF.

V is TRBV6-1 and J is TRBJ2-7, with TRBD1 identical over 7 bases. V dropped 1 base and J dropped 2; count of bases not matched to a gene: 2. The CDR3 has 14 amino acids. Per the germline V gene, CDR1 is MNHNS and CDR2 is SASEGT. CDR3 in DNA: TGTGCCAGCAGTGAAGGGGGACAGCCCTACGAGCAGTACTTC. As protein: CASSEGGQPYEQYF.

In DNA form, the CDR3 reads TGCAGCGGTCTCGGACAGGACAACTATGGCTACACCTTC. It is translated as CSGLGQDNYGYTF. The rearrangement links TRBV29-1 to TRBJ1-2; 7 bases agree with TRBD1. This CDR3 has 13 amino acids. Trimming cost V 7 bases and J 2 bases; bases outside gene matches: 7. Germline V gene lookup returns CDR1 SQVTM and CDR2 ANQGSEA.

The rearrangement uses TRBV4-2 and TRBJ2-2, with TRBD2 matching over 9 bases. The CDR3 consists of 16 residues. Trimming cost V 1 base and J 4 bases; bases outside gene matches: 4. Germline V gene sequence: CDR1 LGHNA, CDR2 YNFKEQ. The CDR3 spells CASSQVRGGLTGELFF. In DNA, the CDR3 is TGTGCCAGCAGCCAAGTGCGGGGGGGCCTCACCGGGGAGCTGTTTTTT.

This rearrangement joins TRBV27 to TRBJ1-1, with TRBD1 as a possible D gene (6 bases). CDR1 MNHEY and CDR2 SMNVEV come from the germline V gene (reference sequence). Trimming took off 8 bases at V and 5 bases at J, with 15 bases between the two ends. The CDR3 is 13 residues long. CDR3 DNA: TGTGCCAGCGCAATTTCCCAGGGGACTGAAGCTTTCTTT. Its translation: CASAISQGTEAFF.

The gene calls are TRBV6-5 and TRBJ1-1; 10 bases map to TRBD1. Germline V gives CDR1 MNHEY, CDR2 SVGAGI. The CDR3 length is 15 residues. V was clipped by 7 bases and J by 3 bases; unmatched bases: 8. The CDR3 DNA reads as TGTGCCAGCACCCAAGGACAGGGGGGTTACACTGAAGCTTTCTTT. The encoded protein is CASTQGQGGYTEAFF.